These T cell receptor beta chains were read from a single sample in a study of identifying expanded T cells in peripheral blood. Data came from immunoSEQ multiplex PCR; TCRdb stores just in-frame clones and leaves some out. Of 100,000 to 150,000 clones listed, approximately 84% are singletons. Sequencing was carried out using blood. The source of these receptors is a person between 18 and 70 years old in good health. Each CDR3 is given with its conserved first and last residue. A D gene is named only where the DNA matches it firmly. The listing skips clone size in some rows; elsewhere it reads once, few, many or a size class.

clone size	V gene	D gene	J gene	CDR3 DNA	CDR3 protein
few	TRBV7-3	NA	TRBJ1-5	TGTGCCAGCAGCTATGGGGGATGTAGCAATCAGCCCCAGCATTTT	CASSYGGCSNQPQHF
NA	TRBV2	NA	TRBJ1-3	TGTGCCAGCAGTATCCGGGACGGAAACACCATATATTTT	CASSIRDGNTIYF
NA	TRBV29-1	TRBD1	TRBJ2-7	TGCAGCGTTCTTGATCTCGGGACAGCTGATTACGAGCAGTACTTC	CSVLDLGTADYEQYF
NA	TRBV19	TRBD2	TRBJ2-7	TGTGCCAGTAGTCGCCGGGGGGAATCTTCCTACGAGCAGTACTTC	CASSRRGESSYEQYF
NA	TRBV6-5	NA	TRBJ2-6	TGTGCCAGCACTAATCTCTCTGGGGCCAACGTCCTGACTTTC	CASTNLSGANVLTF
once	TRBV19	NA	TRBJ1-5	TGTGCCAGTAGCTATAGGGTCAATAGCAATCAGCCCCAGCATTTT	CASSYRVNSNQPQHF
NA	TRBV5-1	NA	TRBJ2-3	TGCGCCACTAGTCGTGGGGGACACACAGATACGCAGTATTTT	CATSRGGHTDTQYF
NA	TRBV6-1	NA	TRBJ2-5	TGTGCCAGCAGTGAAGGCCCAAAGACCCAGTACTTC	CASSEGPKTQYF
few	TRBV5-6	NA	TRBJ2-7	TGTGCCAGCAGCTACACCGTCGGGATGAGCGAGCAGTACTTC	CASSYTVGMSEQYF
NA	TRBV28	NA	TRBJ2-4	TGTGCCAGCACCCTTACAGGGAACATTCAGTACTTC	CASTLTGNIQYF
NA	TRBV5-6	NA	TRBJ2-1	TGTGCCAGCAGCAAGACCTGGGGAGTGCAGTTCTTC	CASSKTWGVQFF
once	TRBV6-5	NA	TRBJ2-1	TGTGCCAGCAGTTACTCCCTGCTAAGCTCCTACAATGAGCAGTTCTTC	CASSYSLLSSYNEQFF
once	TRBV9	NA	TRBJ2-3	TGTGCCAGCAGCGGGGGTATACTAGATACGCAGTATTTT	CASSGGILDTQYF
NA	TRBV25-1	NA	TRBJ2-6	TGTGCCAGCAGTGAATCGGGCAGGGTTTCTGGGGCCAACGTCCTGACTTTC	CASSESGRVSGANVLTF
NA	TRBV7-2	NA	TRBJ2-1	TGTGCCAGCAGCTTATCACTACTCAACAATGAGCAGTTCTTC	CASSLSLLNNEQFF
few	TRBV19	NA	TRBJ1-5	TGTGCCAGTAGTATAGATTTAGGGCTTCAGCCCCAGCATTTT	CASSIDLGLQPQHF
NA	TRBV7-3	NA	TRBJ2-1	TGTGCCAGCAGCTCTACCCTTATTTACAATGAGCAGTTCTTC	CASSSTLIYNEQFF
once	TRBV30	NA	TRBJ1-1	TGTGCCTGGGGGGCCGGGGGATGGGGCACTGAAGCTTTCTTT	CAWGAGGWGTEAFF
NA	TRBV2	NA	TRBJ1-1	TGTGCCAGCAGTGAATATCTTACAGCTAAAGCTTTCTTT	CASSEYLTAKAFF
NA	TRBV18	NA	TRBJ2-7	TGTGCCAGCTCACCCCAGAGAACCGGGGCAACCTACGAGCAGTACTTC	CASSPQRTGATYEQYF
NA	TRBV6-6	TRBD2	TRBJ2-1	TGTGCCACCCAACTAGCGGGCGTCTACAATGAGCAGTTCTTC	CATQLAGVYNEQFF
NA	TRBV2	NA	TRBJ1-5	TGTGCCAGCAGAGGGGGGGGATGGGTCGGTTATAGCAATCAGCCCCAGCATTTT	CASRGGGWVGYSNQPQHF
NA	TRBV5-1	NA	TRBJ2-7	TGCGCCAGCAGCCGGGGACTTACCTACGAGCAGTACTTC	CASSRGLTYEQYF
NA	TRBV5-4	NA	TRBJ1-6	TGTGCCAGCAGCAACGGGGGCCCACCCCTCCACTTT	CASSNGGPPLHF
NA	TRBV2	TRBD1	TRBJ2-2	TGTGCCAGCAGTGTAGGGGGCCCCGGGGAGCTGTTTTTT	CASSVGGPGELFF
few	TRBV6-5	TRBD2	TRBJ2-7	TGTGCCAGCAGCCCAGGACTAGGAGGCACCTACGAGCAGTACTTC	CASSPGLGGTYEQYF
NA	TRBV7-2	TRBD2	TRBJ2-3	TGTGCCAGCAGCCAAGAGCGGGGGTCAGATACGCAGTATTTT	CASSQERGSDTQYF
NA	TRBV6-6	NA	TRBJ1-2	TGTGCCAGCAGTCTTGATGCAGGGAACTATGGCTACACCTTC	CASSLDAGNYGYTF
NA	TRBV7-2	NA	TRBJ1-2	TGTGCCAGCACCACCCCAGGACAGTACTATGGCTACACCTTC	CASTTPGQYYGYTF
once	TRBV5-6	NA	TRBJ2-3	TGTGCCAGCAGAATTGGATCGGGGTTAGATACGCAGTATTTT	CASRIGSGLDTQYF
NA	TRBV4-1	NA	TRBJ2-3	TGCGCCAGCAGCCAGGCAACAGGTACGCAGTATTTT	CASSQATGTQYF
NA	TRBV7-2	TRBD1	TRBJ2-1	TGTGCCAGCAGCTTAAGGGGGACAGGGGGCAATGAGCAGTTCTTC	CASSLRGTGGNEQFF
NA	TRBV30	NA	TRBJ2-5	TGTGCCTGGAGTGTACCCCCAGGGACCCAGTACTTC	CAWSVPPGTQYF
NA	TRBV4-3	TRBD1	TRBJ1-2	TGCGCCAGCAGCCAAGGCCTCATTACTCCGGGACAGGGAGGTGGCTACACCTTC	CASSQGLITPGQGGGYTF
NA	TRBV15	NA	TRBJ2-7	TGTGCCACCAGCAGAGACAACAACTACGAGCAGTACTTC	CATSRDNNYEQYF
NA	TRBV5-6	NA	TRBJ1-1	TGTGCCAGCAGCCAGGGAGTGAGGATTGAAGCTTTCTTT	CASSQGVRIEAFF
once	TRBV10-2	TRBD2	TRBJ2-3	TGCGCCAGCAGTCCACTAGCGGGGGGGAGGGATACGCAGTATTTT	CASSPLAGGRDTQYF
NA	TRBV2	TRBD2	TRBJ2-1	TGTGCCAGCAGTACTAGCGGGGGGGCGATTGAGCAGTTCTTC	CASSTSGGAIEQFF
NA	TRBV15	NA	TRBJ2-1	TGTGCCACCAGCAGAAGGCCAGGGAGCTCCTACAATGAGCAGTTCTTC	CATSRRPGSSYNEQFF
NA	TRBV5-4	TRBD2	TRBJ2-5	TGTGCCAGCAGCTGGGGGAGCGGGGGGCTCCAAGAGACCCAGTACTTC	CASSWGSGGLQETQYF
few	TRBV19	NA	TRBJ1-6	TGTGCCAGTTCCTTTAGCTCCTATAATTCACCCCTCCACTTT	CASSFSSYNSPLHF
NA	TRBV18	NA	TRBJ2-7	TGTGCCAGCTCATCGAGGCAGGGATCCGACGAGCAGTACTTC	CASSSRQGSDEQYF
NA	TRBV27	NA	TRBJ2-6	TGTGCCAGCAGTTTAGGTAGGGAGAATTTCCTCAAGCAGCTCTCTGGGGCCAACGTCCTGACTTTC	CASSLGRENFLKQLSGANVLTF